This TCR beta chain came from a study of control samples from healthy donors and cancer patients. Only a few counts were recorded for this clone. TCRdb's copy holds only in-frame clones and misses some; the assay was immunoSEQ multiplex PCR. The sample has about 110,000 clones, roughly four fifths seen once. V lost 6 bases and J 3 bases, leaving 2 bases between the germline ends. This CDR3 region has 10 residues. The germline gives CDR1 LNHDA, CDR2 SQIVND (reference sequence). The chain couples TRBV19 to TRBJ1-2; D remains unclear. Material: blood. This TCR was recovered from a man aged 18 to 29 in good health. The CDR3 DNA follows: TGTGCCAGTAGGGACTATGGCTACACCTTC. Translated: CASRDYGYTF.